These 22 T cell receptor beta chains came from one sample sequenced in a study of spatial heterogeneity in lung cancer. Time point defined: sample taken at primary tumor resection. Sequencing covered unsorted whole RNA taken from tumor, nontumor lung or frozen PBMC. MiXCR, run by TCRdb on the 5' RACE reads, gives a single entry per CDR3 protein. The sample includes 2,500 to 3,000 distinct CDR3 sequences, under 35% seen only once; the top ten take 60% to 75%. The input for sequencing was PBMCs, taken at surgery. The source is a male donor with early-stage non-small cell lung cancer.

CDR3 in amino acids: CASKPVTARMNTEAFF. DNA of the CDR3: TGTGCCAGCAAACCCGTTACAGCGAGAATGAACACTGAAGCTTTCTTT. This chain connects TRBV28 to TRBJ1-1; no reliable D call. The CDR3 loop spans 16 amino acids. Germline CDR1 reads MDHEN; CDR2 reads SYDVKM. Trimming took off 7 bases at V and 0 bases at J, with 18 bases between the two ends.

The chain uses TRBV7-7 and TRBJ2-7; 10 nucleotides line up with TRBD2. This CDR3 spans 17 amino acids. Germline CDR1 reads SSHAT; CDR2 reads FNYEAQ (reference sequence). CDR3 bases: TGTGCTAGCAGCTTAGCGAATTGTACTAGCGGGGACTACGAGCAGTACGTC. It codes for CASSLANCTSGDYEQYV.

Within the sample, this clonotype is medium-sized. The chain couples TRBV13 to TRBJ2-3; no reliable D call. Trimming pared 3 bases from V and 3 bases from J, leaving 13 bases between. The CDR3 has 15 residues. Per the germline V gene, CDR1 is PRHDT and CDR2 is FYEKMQ (reference sequence). CDR3 protein: CASSFPGSWTDTQYF. The CDR3 region has the DNA TGTGCCAGCAGCTTCCCTGGGTCATGGACAGATACGCAGTATTTT.

In its sample, this clonotype ranks as medium-sized. CDR3 protein: CASGDRGTDTQYF. CDR3 bases: TGTGCCAGCGGGGACAGGGGCACAGATACGCAGTATTTT. The chain recombines TRBV13 with TRBJ2-3; TRBD1 matches at 9 bases. Per germline, CDR1 PRHDT and CDR2 FYEKMQ (reference sequence). Trimming removed 8 bases from V and 1 base from J; junction bases left unmatched: 1. CDR3 size: 13 residues.

In this sample, this clonotype is medium-sized. The rearrangement links TRBV10-2 to TRBJ2-2, with D perhaps TRBD2 (6 bases). V lost 2 bases and J 6 bases, leaving 19 bases between the germline ends. Germline V lookup: CDR1 WSHSY, CDR2 SAAADI. This CDR3 contains 17 residues. Written as DNA, the CDR3 is TGCGCCAGCAGTGAGCAAGTGACTAGTATTTATTCCGGGGAGCTGTTTTTT. It yields the protein CASSEQVTSIYSGELFF.

This clonotype was detected many times. The chain carries TRBV6-6 and TRBJ1-4; maybe TRBD1 (6 bases). V shed 6 bases and J shed 7 bases, with 9 bases lying between them. Germline values: CDR1 MNHNY, CDR2 SVGAGI (reference sequence). The CDR3 spans 12 residues. This chain's CDR3 is CASRQGTEKLFF. The CDR3 DNA sequence: TGTGCCAGCAGACAGGGTACTGAAAAACTGTTTTTT.

The CDR3 reads CSARTSDYGYTF. DNA of the CDR3: TGCAGTGCTAGAACATCGGACTATGGCTACACCTTC. The chain uses TRBV20-1 and TRBJ1-2, with no clear D. Germline V gives CDR1 DFQATT, CDR2 SNEGSKA (reference sequence). The CDR3 spans 12 residues. V was clipped by 2 bases and J by 3 bases, with 7 bases between them.

This clonotype has ten or more counts. The rearrangement links TRBV27 to TRBJ2-7, with D tentatively TRBD1 or TRBD2 (6 bases each). The CDR3 totals 14 residues. CDR1 and CDR2 from the germline V gene are MNHEY and SMNVEV (reference sequence). V gave up 6 bases and J gave up 5 bases, with 17 bases separating them. CDR3 bases: TGTGCCAGCAGGCCGGAGGGGGGCCTAAACGAGCAGTACTTC. Protein: CASRPEGGLNEQYF.

V is TRBV28 and J is TRBJ2-3; 8 nucleotides line up with TRBD1. V trimming: 5 bases; J trimming: 0 bases; junction bases outside the gene matches: 4. Looked up from germline, CDR1 is MDHEN and CDR2 is SYDVKM. CDR3 size: 15 residues. DNA of the CDR3: TGTGCCAGCAGTCAGGACAGGGTTAGCACAGATACGCAGTATTTT. Protein sequence: CASSQDRVSTDTQYF.

This clonotype qualifies as medium-sized (0.01 to 0.1%). The chain recombines TRBV7-9 with TRBJ2-7; D call uncertain. The CDR3 is 13 residues long. Trimming cost V 3 bases and J 2 bases, with 8 bases left between them. Per germline, CDR1 SEHNR and CDR2 FQNEAQ (reference sequence). This CDR3 is CASSLPLAYEQYF. CDR3 coding DNA: TGTGCCAGCAGCTTGCCACTGGCCTACGAGCAGTACTTC.

V usage is TRBV2 and J usage is TRBJ2-7; D is uncertain. Per germline, CDR1 SNHLY and CDR2 FYNNEI. Trimming took 2 bases from V and 5 from J, leaving 13 bases between them. The CDR3 loop spans 14 amino acids. The CDR3 coding sequence is TGTGCCAGCAGTGAAAGCCCGGATTCGGACGAGCAGTACTTC. The encoded protein is CASSESPDSDEQYF.

V usage is TRBV13 and J usage is TRBJ1-1, with 7 bases that match TRBD1. With 6 bases clipped from V and 4 bases from J, the junction kept 14 bases outside the gene matches. Germline V CDR1 and CDR2: PRHDT, FYEKMQ (reference sequence). This CDR3 is 16 amino acids long. The chain's CDR3 is CASSKPPSAGGTEAFF. CDR3 DNA: TGTGCCAGCAGTAAACCCCCCTCGGCAGGGGGCACTGAAGCTTTCTTT.

J is TRBJ1-5 and V is TRBV20-1, with 7 bases identical to TRBD1. The CDR3 is 13 amino acids. V gave up 3 bases and J gave up 7 bases; unmatched junction bases: 6. The V gene's germline CDR1 is DFQATT and CDR2 SNEGSKA (reference sequence). The chain's CDR3 is CSASEGARQPQHF. The CDR3 bases are TGCAGTGCTAGCGAGGGGGCCAGGCAGCCCCAGCATTTT.

The chain links TRBV20-1 to TRBJ2-3; D is unresolved. Trimming removed 0 bases at V and 7 bases at J, with 8 bases between. The CDR3 has 12 amino acids. The germline gives CDR1 DFQATT, CDR2 SNEGSKA (reference sequence). In DNA form, the CDR3 reads TGCAGTGCTAGAGATTGGGCCTATACGCAGTATTTT. Amino acid sequence: CSARDWAYTQYF.

Ten or more counts support this clonotype. As DNA, the CDR3 is TGTGCCAGCAGCTTCGCAGCGGGGCTGAGGGAGACCCAGTACTTC. This translates into CASSFAAGLRETQYF. This rearrangement joins TRBV7-2 to TRBJ2-5; 7 bases fit TRBD2. The CDR3 sequence is 15 residues long. With V trimmed by 3 bases and J by 5 bases, 9 bases remained unmatched. Germline assignment: CDR1 SGHTA and CDR2 FQGNSA.

This clonotype was seen many times. The chain carries TRBV9 and TRBJ2-7, with a possible D match to TRBD2 (5 bases). The CDR3 covers 11 residues. Trimming left V 7 bases short and J 3 bases short, with 8 bases between. Per the germline V gene, CDR1 is SGDLS and CDR2 is YYNGEE. CDR3 bases: TGTGCCAGCGGACGGGACTACGAGCAGTACTTC. It specifies CASGRDYEQYF.

J is TRBJ2-5 and V is TRBV7-6; TRBD1 or TRBD2 may be the D gene (5 bases each). The CDR3 has 14 amino acids. Trimming cost V 0 bases and J 5 bases, with 10 bases left between them. Per germline, CDR1 SGHVS and CDR2 FNYEAQ. DNA of the CDR3: TGTGCCAGCAGCTTAGCGCCGGGGCCGGAGACCCAGTACTTC. Amino acid sequence: CASSLAPGPETQYF.

In its sample, this clonotype was seen many times. This may come from a read error, since a much larger clone is one base off. CDR3 loop: CASSLGGDWGYEQYF. DNA for the CDR3: TGTGCCAGCAGCTTAGGTGGGGACTGGGGATACGAGCAGTACTTC. The chain employs TRBV7-9 and TRBJ2-7; tentatively, D is TRBD2 (6 bases). CDR3 length: 15 residues. Trimming cost V 1 base and J 4 bases, with 14 bases left between them. Germline CDR1 reads SEHNR; CDR2 reads FQNEAQ (reference sequence).

This clonotype was counted between two and nine times. The chain has TRBV16 and TRBJ1-4; tentatively, D is TRBD1 (6 bases). Germline CDR1 reads KGHSY; CDR2 reads FQNENV. This CDR3 region has 14 residues. The V end was cut by 3 bases, the J end by 5 bases, with 10 bases between. The DNA for the CDR3 is TGTGCCAGCAGCCAGTGGGGGCCCAATGAAAAACTGTTTTTT. This codes for CASSQWGPNEKLFF.

In DNA form, the CDR3 reads TGTGCCAGTACCGGGACAGCGCTAGAAAAACTGTTTTTT. Amino acids: CASTGTALEKLFF. This chain uses TRBV19 with TRBJ1-4; 7 positions match TRBD1. The V gene's germline CDR1 is LNHDA and CDR2 SQIVND (reference sequence). The CDR3 covers 13 residues. Unmatched junction bases numbered 7, after V lost 7 bases and J lost 8 bases.

The CDR3 nucleotides are TGCAGCGGAAGGGGGGGCGCCCGGGAGCTGTTTTTT. Its protein is CSGRGGARELFF. The V call is TRBV29-1, the J call TRBJ2-2; D possibly corresponds to TRBD2 (7 bases). Germline V lookup: CDR1 SQVTM, CDR2 ANQGSEA. V was cut by 7 bases and J by 9 bases, with 15 bases left in between. The CDR3 loop spans 12 amino acids.

The chain joins TRBV15 to TRBJ2-5; 7 bases line up with TRBD1. This CDR3 has 16 residues. Germline lookup yields CDR1 LNHNV and CDR2 YYDKDF (reference sequence). V lost 4 bases and J lost 1; bases outside the gene matches: 9. CDR3 in DNA: TGTGCCACCAGCACGAGTTTGGACAGGCTCCAAGAGACCCAGTACTTC. As protein: CATSTSLDRLQETQYF.